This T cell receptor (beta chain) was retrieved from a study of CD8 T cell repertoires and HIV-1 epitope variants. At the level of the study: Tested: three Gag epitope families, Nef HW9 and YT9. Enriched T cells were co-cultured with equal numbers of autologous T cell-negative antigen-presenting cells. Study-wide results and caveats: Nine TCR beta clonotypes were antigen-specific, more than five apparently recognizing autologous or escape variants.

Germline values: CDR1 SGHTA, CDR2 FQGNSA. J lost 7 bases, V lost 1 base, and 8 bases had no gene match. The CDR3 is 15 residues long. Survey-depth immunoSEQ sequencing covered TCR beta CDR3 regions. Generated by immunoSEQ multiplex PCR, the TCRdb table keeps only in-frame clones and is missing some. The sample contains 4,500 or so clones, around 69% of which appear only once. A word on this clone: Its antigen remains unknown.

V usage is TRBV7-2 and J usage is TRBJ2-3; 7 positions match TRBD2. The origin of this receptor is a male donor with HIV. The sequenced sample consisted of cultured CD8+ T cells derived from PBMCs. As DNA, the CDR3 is TGTGCCAGCAGCTTAGGTCGGGCTAGCGGCAATACGCAGTATTTT. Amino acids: CASSLGRASGNTQYF.